These 23 T cell receptor beta chains were sequenced from one sample in a study of blood T cell repertoires in COVID-19. The assay was immunoSEQ multiplex PCR, and TCRdb's table has in-frame clones only and misses some. The data contain about 120,000 clones, approximately 88% of them singletons. The source material was peripheral blood. The receptors were gathered from a man in his fifties with acute or convalescent COVID-19.

The chain recombines TRBV7-9 with TRBJ2-7; D unresolved. The germline V gene has CDR1 SEHNR and CDR2 FQNEAQ (reference sequence). The CDR3 runs to 14 residues. With 2 bases removed from V and 2 bases from J, the gap between germline ends came to 10 bases. The CDR3 sequence is CASSLLEPAYEQYF. The CDR3 coding sequence is TGTGCCAGCAGCTTATTGGAGCCCGCCTACGAGCAGTACTTC.

The rearrangement links TRBV7-9 to TRBJ2-5; maybe TRBD2 (6 bases). V lost 6 bases and J 7 bases, leaving 12 bases between the germline ends. CDR3 length: 12 amino acids. Germline V gives CDR1 SEHNR, CDR2 FQNEAQ (reference sequence). The chain's CDR3 is CASRGGDGTQYF. Written as DNA, the CDR3 is TGTGCCAGCAGAGGCGGGGACGGGACCCAGTACTTC. Filled out from reference TRBV7-9 and TRBJ2-5, the complete variable domain reads DTGVSQNPRHKITKRGQNVTFRCDPISEHNRLYWYRQTLGQGPEFLTYFQNEAQLEKSRLLSDRFSAERPKGSFSTLEIQRTEQGDSAMYLCASRGGDGTQYFGPGTRLLVL.

The rearrangement links TRBV11-1 to TRBJ1-1; TRBD1 might be the D (6 bases). V dropped 5 bases and J dropped 4 bases, with 17 bases sitting between them. This CDR3 comprises 15 residues. Germline assignment: CDR1 SGHAT and CDR2 FQDESV (reference sequence). CDR3 amino acids: CASSRNRESGTEAFF. CDR3 nucleotide sequence: TGTGCCAGCAGCCGAAACAGGGAGTCGGGCACTGAAGCTTTCTTT.

J is TRBJ1-1 and V is TRBV5-5, with a possible D match to TRBD1 (5 bases). The CDR3 loop spans 14 amino acids. The germline CDR1 and CDR2 sequences are SGHKS and YYEKEE (reference sequence). V was cut by 0 bases and J by 5 bases, with 11 bases left in between. The CDR3 coding sequence is TGTGCCAGCAGCTTGGGACAGTTGGGGACTGAAGCTTTCTTT. Its translation is CASSLGQLGTEAFF.

The chain links TRBV5-1 to TRBJ2-7; possible D gene TRBD1, 6 bases. Germline lookup yields CDR1 SGHRS and CDR2 YFSETQ. Trimming left V 4 bases short and J 0 bases short, with 14 bases between. The length of the CDR3 is 15 residues. The CDR3 region has the DNA TGCGCCAGCAGCCCGGACAGTACCCTCTCCTACGAGCAGTACTTC. Amino acid sequence: CASSPDSTLSYEQYF.

The chain combines TRBV5-1 with TRBJ2-7, with D unclear. The V and J ends lost 0 bases and 2 bases respectively, with 12 bases between them. The germline gives CDR1 SGHRS, CDR2 YFSETQ. CDR3 size: 15 residues. In nucleotides, the CDR3 is TGCGCCAGCAGCTTGGGCCCCTCTAGTACCTACGAGCAGTACTTC. Amino acids: CASSLGPSSTYEQYF.

The V gene is TRBV5-5, the J gene TRBJ1-1, with D perhaps TRBD1 (5 bases). Trimming stripped 4 bases from V and 4 bases from J, with 17 bases between. The CDR3 contains 15 residues. Per germline, CDR1 SGHKS and CDR2 YYEKEE (reference sequence). CDR3: CASSPFRADTTEAFF. Written as DNA, the CDR3 is TGTGCCAGCAGCCCCTTCAGGGCCGATACCACTGAAGCTTTCTTT.

This chain uses TRBV28 with TRBJ2-1, with a possible D match to TRBD2 (6 bases). This CDR3 has 16 residues. V lost 3 bases to trimming and J lost 5 bases, with 17 bases between them. Germline-derived CDR1 and CDR2 are MDHEN and SYDVKM. CDR3 coding DNA: TGTGCCAGCAGTTTCCTTGACGGGGGACTGAACAATGAGCAGTTCTTC. It codes for CASSFLDGGLNNEQFF. Using reference TRBV28 and TRBJ2-1 for the parts outside the CDR3, the full variable domain is DVKVTQSSRYLVKRTGEKVFLECVQDMDHENMFWYRQDPGLGLRLIYFSYDVKMKEKGDIPEGYSVSREKKERFSLILESASTNQTSMYLCASSFLDGGLNNEQFFGPGTRLTVL.

V gene TRBV25-1 combines with J gene TRBJ1-2; 9 positions agree with TRBD1. V was clipped by 2 bases and J by 7 bases; unmatched bases: 11. The CDR3 consists of 16 residues. The germline gives CDR1 MGHDK, CDR2 SYGVNS. This CDR3 reads CASSEPGTGLFGGYTF. In DNA form, the CDR3 reads TGTGCCAGCAGTGAACCCGGGACAGGGCTTTTCGGTGGCTACACCTTC.

J is TRBJ2-7 and V is TRBV5-1; D might be TRBD1 (6 bases). Between the trimmed V and J ends, which lost 1 base and 2 bases, there was a span of 16 bases. The germline gives CDR1 SGHRS, CDR2 YFSETQ. This CDR3 has 16 amino acids. The CDR3, as DNA: TGCGCCAGCAGCTTGAGGGGGACGGGACGAACCTACGAGCAGTACTTC. Protein sequence: CASSLRGTGRTYEQYF.

The genes are TRBV6-8 and TRBJ2-5, with a possible D match to TRBD2 (6 bases). Trimming cost V 5 bases and J 1 base, with 14 bases left between them. Germline V gives CDR1 MNHGY, CDR2 SAAAGT. This CDR3 is built from 15 residues. CDR3 loop: CASSLPGGLQETQYF. In DNA, the CDR3 is TGTGCCAGCAGTCTCCCCGGGGGACTCCAAGAGACCCAGTACTTC.

This clone was detected once. The chain uses TRBV5-1 and TRBJ2-1; the match to TRBD2 covers 10 bases. The trim removed 1 base at V and 7 bases at J, leaving 5 bases unmatched. Germline loops: CDR1 SGHRS, CDR2 YFSETQ. This CDR3 comprises 15 residues. In DNA form, the CDR3 reads TGCGCCAGCAGCTTGATGTCTAGCGGGGGAAATGAGCAGTTCTTC. Translation: CASSLMSSGGNEQFF.

The V gene is TRBV15, the J gene TRBJ2-7; 10 bases align to TRBD2. Germline V CDR1 and CDR2: LNHNV, YYDKDF (reference sequence). V shed 3 bases, J shed 2 bases, and the junction held 4 bases outside the gene matches. The CDR3 sequence is 15 residues long. The CDR3 loop reads CATSRDLAGAYEQYF. In DNA form, the CDR3 reads TGTGCCACCAGCAGGGATCTAGCGGGAGCCTACGAGCAGTACTTC.

The chain links TRBV19 to TRBJ1-5; 8 positions match TRBD1. The germline V gene encodes CDR1 LNHDA and CDR2 SQIVND (reference sequence). The CDR3 has 15 amino acids. V lost 4 bases to trimming and J lost 2 bases; unmatched junction nucleotides: 4. The CDR3 is CASSKDRAGNQPQHF. The CDR3 nucleotides read TGTGCCAGTAGTAAGGACAGGGCAGGCAATCAGCCCCAGCATTTT. The variable domain in full, completed from reference TRBV19 and TRBJ1-5, reads DGGITQSPKYLFRKEGQNVTLSCEQNLNHDAMYWYRQDPGQGLRLIYYSQIVNDFQKGDIAEGYSVSREKKESFPLTVTSAQKNPTAFYLCASSKDRAGNQPQHFGDGTRLSIL.

The chain joins TRBV28 to TRBJ1-1; D is possibly TRBD1 (6 bases). Trimming took off 6 bases at V and 11 bases at J, with 22 bases between the two ends. The CDR3 is 14 amino acids. In germline, CDR1 is MDHEN, CDR2 SYDVKM. CDR3 sequence (DNA): TGTGCCAGCAGCAGAACCGGGACAAAGGTTATCGCTTTCTTT. Translation: CASSRTGTKVIAFF.

The chain carries TRBV5-5 and TRBJ1-5; D is uncertain. V lost 1 base and J 2 bases, leaving 10 bases between the germline ends. The CDR3 runs 15 residues. Looked up from germline, CDR1 is SGHKS and CDR2 is YYEKEE (reference sequence). The CDR3 loop reads CASSLTSVRNQPQHF. The CDR3 DNA is TGTGCCAGCAGCTTGACCTCAGTCCGCAATCAGCCCCAGCATTTT.

The V gene is TRBV28, the J gene TRBJ2-7, with a tentative D call TRBD1 (6 bases). CDR3 size: 12 residues. The germline CDR1 and CDR2 sequences are MDHEN and SYDVKM. V lost 3 bases and J lost 3, with 6 bases in between. The CDR3 DNA is TGTGCCAGCAGTTTCAGGGGCTACGAGCAGTACTTC. Protein: CASSFRGYEQYF.

The V and J genes are TRBV24-1 and TRBJ1-5; 7 bases match TRBD1. In germline, CDR1 is KGHDR, CDR2 SFDVKD. The CDR3 spans 16 residues. V lost 3 bases and J lost 2; bases outside the gene matches: 6. The CDR3 nucleotides read TGTGCCACCAGTGATCCCCGACAGGGAGGCAATCAGCCCCAGCATTTT. This gives the protein CATSDPRQGGNQPQHF.

This clone was detected once. V is TRBV4-1 and J is TRBJ2-3, with 8 bases lining up with TRBD2. CDR1 is MGHRA, CDR2 YSYEKL, per germline. V gave up 5 bases and J gave up 3 bases; unmatched junction bases: 7. CDR3 length: 15 amino acids. CDR3 amino acids: CASSRRGGATDTQYF. The CDR3 nucleotides are TGCGCCAGCAGCAGACGGGGGGGCGCTACAGATACGCAGTATTTT.

This chain connects TRBV30 to TRBJ2-7; D is possibly TRBD1 (6 bases). V gave up 2 bases and J gave up 2 bases, with 10 bases separating them. The CDR3 has 13 amino acids. CDR1 and CDR2 (germline): GTSNPN, SVGIG (reference sequence). The CDR3 is CAWSTDSPYEQYF. In DNA, the CDR3 is TGTGCCTGGAGTACGGACAGTCCCTACGAGCAGTACTTC.

The V call is TRBV5-1, the J call TRBJ1-3; TRBD1 matches at 8 bases. CDR1 is SGHRS, CDR2 YFSETQ, per germline. Trimming took 0 bases from V and 2 from J; bases not matched to a gene: 10. This CDR3 is 18 amino acids long. DNA for the CDR3: TGCGCCAGCAGCTTGGCCGGACAGGGTTATTCCGCTGGAAACACCATATATTTT. This sequence encodes CASSLAGQGYSAGNTIYF.

This chain joins TRBV10-3 and TRBJ2-7; D may be TRBD1 (5 bases). The germline V and J ends were trimmed by 3 bases and 3 bases, with 21 bases remaining between them. The CDR3 covers 17 residues. The germline V gene encodes CDR1 ENHRY and CDR2 SYGVKD. The CDR3 loop reads CAISEGQGKTPYYEQYF. CDR3 in DNA: TGTGCCATCAGTGAAGGGCAGGGAAAAACGCCGTACTACGAGCAGTACTTC.

The chain has TRBV30 and TRBJ1-6, with no clear D. CDR1 is GTSNPN, CDR2 SVGIG, per germline (reference sequence). The V end was cut by 0 bases, the J end by 6 bases, with 6 bases between. CDR3 length equals 13 residues. CDR3 sequence (DNA): TGTGCCTGGAGTGTACTAGTTAATTCACCCCTCCACTTT. Amino acid sequence: CAWSVLVNSPLHF.